The clone carrying this T cell receptor (beta chain) was picked up many times. Its matching antigen is unknown. V was pared by 7 bases and J by 8 bases, with 10 bases of the junction left unmatched. CDR3 length: 13 amino acids. Time point of the sample: technical triplicate 3. The sorted libraries were prepared using about 1 million CD4+ or CD8+ T cells that had themselves been sorted. As for the cDNA, it was generated by 5'RACE with 10-nucleotide random UMIs. MiXCR was run by TCRdb on the 5' RACE reads, yielding one entry per CDR3 protein. Among approximately 28,000 distinct CDR3 sequences, about 17% were seen once, and the ten largest hold 4.5% to 5%. The sample comes from a study of neurological immune-mediated disorders. Study-wide findings and caveats: Multiple sclerosis was found to have the least TCR clonal expansion, below healthy controls, and HTLV-1-associated myelopathy the most.

The specimen sequenced was CD4+ T cells from blood. The gene calls are TRBV12-3 or TRBV12-4 and TRBJ1-2; 7 bases fit TRBD1. The TCR sequence derives from a female donor with HTLV-1-associated myelopathy (HAM/TSP). The CDR3 DNA follows: TGTGCCAGCAAATCTGAGGGGGCGTGGGGCTACACCTTC. This gives the protein CASKSEGAWGYTF.